Below, 8 T cell receptor beta chains from the same sample are listed, as sequenced in a study of OX40 agonist ivuxolimab in advanced cancers. Some clones are missing from TCRdb's copy, which holds only in-frame ones; the method was immunoSEQ multiplex PCR. Among 70,000 to 75,000 clones listed, roughly 78% were seen once. The sample consisted of CD4+ or CD8+ T cells sorted from blood, taken in a trial of the OX40 agonist ivuxolimab. The receptor source for this set is an adult with an advanced solid tumor such as melanoma, head and neck, liver or kidney cancer.

The chain is built from TRBV7-2 and TRBJ1-5, with D uncertain. This CDR3 is 13 amino acids long. Trimming left V 2 bases short and J 3 bases short, with 5 bases between. Looked up from germline, CDR1 is SGHTA and CDR2 is FQGNSA. CDR3 DNA: TGTGCCAGCAGCTTAACATTCAATCAGCCCCAGCATTTT. Its protein is CASSLTFNQPQHF.

V usage is TRBV28 and J usage is TRBJ2-1; 8 bases fit TRBD1. Unmatched junction bases numbered 9, after V lost 6 bases and J lost 8 bases. The CDR3 consists of 14 residues. The germline gives CDR1 MDHEN, CDR2 SYDVKM. DNA of the CDR3: TGTGCCAGCAGCTCAGGGGGCTATGGGGATGAGCAGTTCTTC. Translated: CASSSGGYGDEQFF.

The rearrangement uses TRBV29-1 and TRBJ1-2, with D uncertain. Germline CDR1 reads SQVTM; CDR2 reads ANQGSEA. The CDR3 covers 12 residues. V lost 4 bases and J 6 bases, leaving 12 bases between the germline ends. CDR3 residues: CSVGGPLHGYTF. The CDR3 DNA reads as TGCAGCGTTGGAGGCCCTCTCCATGGCTACACCTTC.

The CDR3 bases are TGTGCCAGCAGCCCCGGACAGGGCGAACAGCCCCAGCATTTT. Protein product: CASSPGQGEQPQHF. The chain has TRBV2 and TRBJ1-5; 8 bases map to TRBD1. Per the germline V gene, CDR1 is SNHLY and CDR2 is FYNNEI. With 6 bases clipped from V and 7 bases from J, the junction kept 8 bases outside the gene matches. The CDR3 sequence is 14 residues long.

V gene TRBV29-1 combines with J gene TRBJ2-1; 8 positions agree with TRBD2. This CDR3 contains 14 residues. Germline V gene sequence: CDR1 SQVTM, CDR2 ANQGSEA. The V segment lost 7 bases and the J segment 7 bases; nucleotides outside the gene matches: 12. The chain's CDR3 is CSGRRGGLFNEQFF. CDR3 coding DNA: TGCAGCGGCCGCCGGGGGGGCCTATTTAATGAGCAGTTCTTC.

The rearrangement links TRBV28 to TRBJ2-6; 8 nucleotides align to TRBD1. The CDR3 spans 15 residues. The ends lost 7 bases at V and 2 bases at J; junction bases unmatched: 4. Germline values: CDR1 MDHEN, CDR2 SYDVKM. The CDR3 bases are TGTGCCAGCACCTCACAGGGGGCTGGGGCCAACGTCCTGACTTTC. It encodes CASTSQGAGANVLTF.

V usage is TRBV2 and J usage is TRBJ1-1; D is undetermined. V lost 8 bases and J lost 1, with 5 bases in between. This CDR3 comprises 11 residues. Germline-derived CDR1 and CDR2 are SNHLY and FYNNEI. CDR3 loop: CASAQNTEAFF. The CDR3 nucleotides read TGTGCCAGCGCTCAGAACACTGAAGCTTTCTTT.

The V and J genes are TRBV19 and TRBJ2-3, with 7 bases aligning to TRBD2. The CDR3 runs 16 residues. V shed 3 bases, J shed 3 bases, and the junction held 9 bases outside the gene matches. Germline CDR1 is LNHDA and CDR2 is SQIVND (reference sequence). The CDR3 nucleotides are TGTGCCAGTAGTATTTGGGCGGGAGCGACGACAGATACGCAGTATTTT. Translation: CASSIWAGATTDTQYF.